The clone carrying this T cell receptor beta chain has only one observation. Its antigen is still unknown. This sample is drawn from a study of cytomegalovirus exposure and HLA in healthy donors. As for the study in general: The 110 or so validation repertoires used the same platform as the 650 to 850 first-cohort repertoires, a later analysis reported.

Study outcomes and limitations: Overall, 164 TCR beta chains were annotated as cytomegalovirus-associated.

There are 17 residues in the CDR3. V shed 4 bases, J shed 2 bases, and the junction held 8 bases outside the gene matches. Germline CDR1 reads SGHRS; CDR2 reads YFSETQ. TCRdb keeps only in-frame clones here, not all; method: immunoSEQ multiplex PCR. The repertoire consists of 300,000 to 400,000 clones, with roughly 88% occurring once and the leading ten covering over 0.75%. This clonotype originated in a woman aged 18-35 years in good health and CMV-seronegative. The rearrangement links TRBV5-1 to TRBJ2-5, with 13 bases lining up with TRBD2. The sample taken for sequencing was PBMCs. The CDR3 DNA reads TGCGCCAGCAGCAAGGGACTAGCGGGATATACACAAGAGACCCAGTACTTC. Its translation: CASSKGLAGYTQETQYF.